This T cell receptor (beta chain) was recovered during a study of blood T cell repertoires in COVID-19. The assay was immunoSEQ multiplex PCR, and TCRdb's table has in-frame clones only and misses some. Among roughly 200,000 clones listed, roughly 88% were seen once. Germline loops: CDR1 SGHRS, CDR2 YFSETQ. The CDR3 runs 15 residues. Germline trimming cut 0 bases from V and 7 bases from J; bases unmatched to any gene: 6. The source is a human donor with active or convalescent COVID-19. The donor label of this sample is uncertain. V usage is TRBV5-1 and J usage is TRBJ2-1; TRBD2 agrees at 8 bases. The sequenced sample was peripheral blood. This chain's CDR3 is CASSLEPASGNEQFF. The CDR3 region has the DNA TGCGCCAGCAGCTTGGAACCAGCTAGCGGGAATGAGCAGTTCTTC. Full variable domain (rest looked up from reference TRBV5-1 and TRBJ2-1): KAGVTQTPRYLIKTRGQQVTLSCSPISGHRSVSWYQQTPGQGLQFLFEYFSETQRNKGNFPGRFSGRQFSNSRSEMNVSTLELGDSALYLCASSLEPASGNEQFFGPGTRLTVL.